The following is a T cell receptor (beta chain) sequence with its context. What it recognizes is unknown. The trim removed 5 bases at V and 3 bases at J, leaving 7 bases unmatched. The CDR3 spans 14 residues. The V gene's germline CDR1 is SEHNR and CDR2 FQNEAQ (reference sequence). The record originates from a study of T cell responses to AZD1222 COVID-19 vaccine. Across the whole study: Second doses at about 4 or about 12 weeks were pooled. General observations from the study: Among those given AZD1222, only 5 to 7 were seropositive at baseline. Two AZD1222 doses significantly raised spike-specific TCR breadth and depth over controls. Unmutated variant regions reportedly attract nearly half of all spike-specific TCRs.

Libraries were prepared by immunoSEQ multiplex PCR; TCRdb keeps only in-frame clonotypes and omits some of them. This table holds 150,000 to 170,000 clones, 88% found once. The TCR was taken from an adult in good health. V is TRBV7-9 and J is TRBJ2-7; 7 bases are shared with TRBD1. Specimen: peripheral blood, collected on day 0 of AZD1222 vaccination. The CDR3 sequence is CASSPRAGGYEQYF. Written as DNA, the CDR3 is TGTGCCAGCAGCCCCAGGGCAGGGGGCTACGAGCAGTACTTC.